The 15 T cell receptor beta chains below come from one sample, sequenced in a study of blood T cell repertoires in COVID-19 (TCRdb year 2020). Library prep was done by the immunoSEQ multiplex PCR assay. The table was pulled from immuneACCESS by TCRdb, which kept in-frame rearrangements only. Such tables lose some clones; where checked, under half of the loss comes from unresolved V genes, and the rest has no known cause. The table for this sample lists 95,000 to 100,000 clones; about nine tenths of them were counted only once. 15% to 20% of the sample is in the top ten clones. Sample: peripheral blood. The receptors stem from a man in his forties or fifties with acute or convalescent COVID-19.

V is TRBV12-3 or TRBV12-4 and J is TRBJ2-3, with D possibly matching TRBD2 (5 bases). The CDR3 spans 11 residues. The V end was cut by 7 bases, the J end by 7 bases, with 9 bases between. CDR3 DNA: TGTGCCAGCACCCCGGGGTATACGCAGTATTTT. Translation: CASTPGYTQYF.

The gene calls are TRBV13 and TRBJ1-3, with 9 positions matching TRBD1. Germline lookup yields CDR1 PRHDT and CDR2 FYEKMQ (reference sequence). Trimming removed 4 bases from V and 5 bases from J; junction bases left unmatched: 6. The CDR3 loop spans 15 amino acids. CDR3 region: CASSSTGGLRNTIYF. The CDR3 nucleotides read TGTGCCAGCAGCTCCACAGGGGGCCTCAGAAACACCATATATTTT. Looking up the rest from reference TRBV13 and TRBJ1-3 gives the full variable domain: AAGVIQSPRHLIKEKRETATLKCYPIPRHDTVYWYQQGPGQDPQFLISFYEKMQSDKGSIPDRFSAQQFSDYHSELNMSSLELGDSALYFCASSSTGGLRNTIYFGEGSWLTVV.

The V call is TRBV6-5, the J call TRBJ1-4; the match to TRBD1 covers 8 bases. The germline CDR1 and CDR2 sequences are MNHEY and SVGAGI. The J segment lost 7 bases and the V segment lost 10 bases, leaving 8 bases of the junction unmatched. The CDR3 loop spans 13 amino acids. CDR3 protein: CAIHDRGSEKLFF. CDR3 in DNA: TGTGCCATCCATGACAGGGGAAGTGAAAAACTGTTTTTT.

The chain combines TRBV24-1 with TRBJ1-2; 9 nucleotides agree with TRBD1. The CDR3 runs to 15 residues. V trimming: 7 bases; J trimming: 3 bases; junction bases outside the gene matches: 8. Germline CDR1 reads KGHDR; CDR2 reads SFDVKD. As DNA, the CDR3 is TGTGCCACCAGGGTGGGACAGGGAAAGGACTATGGCTACACCTTC. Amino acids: CATRVGQGKDYGYTF.

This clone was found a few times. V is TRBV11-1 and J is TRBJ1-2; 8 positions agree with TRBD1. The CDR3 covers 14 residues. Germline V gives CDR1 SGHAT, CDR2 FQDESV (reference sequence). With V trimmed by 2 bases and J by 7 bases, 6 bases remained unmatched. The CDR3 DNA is TGTGCCAGCAGCTTATGGTCCAGGGGGCCTGGCTACACCTTC. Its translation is CASSLWSRGPGYTF.

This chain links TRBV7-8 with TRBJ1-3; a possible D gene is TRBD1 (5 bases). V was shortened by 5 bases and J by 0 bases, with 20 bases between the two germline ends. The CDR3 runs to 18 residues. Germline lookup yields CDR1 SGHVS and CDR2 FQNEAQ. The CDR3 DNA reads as TGTGCCAGCAGCCCCTCCCGGGCCCCGGGGGTCTCTGGAAACACCATATATTTT. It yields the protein CASSPSRAPGVSGNTIYF. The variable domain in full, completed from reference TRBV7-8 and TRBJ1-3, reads GAGVSQSPRYKVAKRGQDVALRCDPISGHVSLFWYQQALGQGPEFLTYFQNEAQLDKSGLPSDRFFAERPEGSVSTLKIQRTQQEDSAVYLCASSPSRAPGVSGNTIYFGEGSWLTVV.

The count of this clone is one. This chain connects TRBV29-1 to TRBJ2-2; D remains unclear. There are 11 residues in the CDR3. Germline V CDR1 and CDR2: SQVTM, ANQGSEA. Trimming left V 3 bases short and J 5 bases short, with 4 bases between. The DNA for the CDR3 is TGCAGCGTTGACGTTACCGGGGAGCTGTTTTTT. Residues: CSVDVTGELFF.

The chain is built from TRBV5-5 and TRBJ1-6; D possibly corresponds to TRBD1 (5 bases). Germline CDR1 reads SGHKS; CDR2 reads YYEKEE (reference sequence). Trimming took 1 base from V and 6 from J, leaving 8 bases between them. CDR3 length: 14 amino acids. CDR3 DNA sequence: TGTGCCAGCAGCTTGACAGGTTCTAATTCACCCCTCCACTTT. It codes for CASSLTGSNSPLHF.

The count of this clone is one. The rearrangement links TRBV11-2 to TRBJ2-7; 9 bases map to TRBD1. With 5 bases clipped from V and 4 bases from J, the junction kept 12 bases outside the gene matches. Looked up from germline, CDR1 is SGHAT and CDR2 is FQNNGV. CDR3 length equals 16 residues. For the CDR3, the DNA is TGTGCCAGCAGCCTACAGGGGGCGGTAAGGTTTTACGAGCAGTACTTC. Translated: CASSLQGAVRFYEQYF. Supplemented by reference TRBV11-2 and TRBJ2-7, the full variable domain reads EAGVAQSPRYKIIEKRQSVAFWCNPISGHATLYWYQQILGQGPKLLIQFQNNGVVDDSQLPKDRFSAERLKGVDSTLKIQPAKLEDSAVYLCASSLQGAVRFYEQYFGPGTRLTVT.

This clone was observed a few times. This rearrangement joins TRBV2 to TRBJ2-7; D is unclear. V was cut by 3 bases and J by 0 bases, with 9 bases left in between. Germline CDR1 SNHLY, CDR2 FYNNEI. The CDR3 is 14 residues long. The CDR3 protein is CASSEAVSSYEQYF. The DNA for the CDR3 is TGTGCCAGCAGTGAGGCGGTAAGCTCCTACGAGCAGTACTTC.

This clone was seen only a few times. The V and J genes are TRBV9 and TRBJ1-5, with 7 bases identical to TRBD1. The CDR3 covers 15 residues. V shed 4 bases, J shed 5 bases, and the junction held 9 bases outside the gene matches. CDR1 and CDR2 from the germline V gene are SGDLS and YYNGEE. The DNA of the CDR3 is TGTGCCAGCAGCCCACGGGACAGCGCGGATCAGCCCCAGCATTTT. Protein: CASSPRDSADQPQHF.

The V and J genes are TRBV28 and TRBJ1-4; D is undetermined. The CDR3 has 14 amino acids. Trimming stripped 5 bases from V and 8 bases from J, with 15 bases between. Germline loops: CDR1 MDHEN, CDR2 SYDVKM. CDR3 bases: TGTGCCAGCAGTCGTGGGTCCCTCGGGGAAAAACTGTTTTTT. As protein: CASSRGSLGEKLFF.

Written as DNA, the CDR3 is TGTGCCAGCAGCTTAATGGAGTTGACTGAAGCTTTCTTT. Its protein product is CASSLMELTEAFF. The chain carries TRBV7-2 and TRBJ1-1; D is unresolved. The CDR3 runs to 13 residues. Germline V gene lookup returns CDR1 SGHTA and CDR2 FQGNSA. Trimming took off 2 bases at V and 5 bases at J, with 9 bases between the two ends.

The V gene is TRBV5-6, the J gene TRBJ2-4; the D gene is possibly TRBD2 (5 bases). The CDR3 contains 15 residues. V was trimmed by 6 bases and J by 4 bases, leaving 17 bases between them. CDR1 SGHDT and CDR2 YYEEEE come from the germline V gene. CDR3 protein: CASTGRESGKNIQYF. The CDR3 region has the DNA TGTGCCAGCACCGGAAGGGAGTCTGGGAAAAACATTCAGTACTTC.

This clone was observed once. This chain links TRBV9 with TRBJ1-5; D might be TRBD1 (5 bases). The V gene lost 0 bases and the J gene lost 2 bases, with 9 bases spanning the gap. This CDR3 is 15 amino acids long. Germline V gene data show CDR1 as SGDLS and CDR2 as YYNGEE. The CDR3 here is CASSVAGWGNQPQHF. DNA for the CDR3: TGTGCCAGCAGCGTAGCAGGGTGGGGCAATCAGCCCCAGCATTTT.